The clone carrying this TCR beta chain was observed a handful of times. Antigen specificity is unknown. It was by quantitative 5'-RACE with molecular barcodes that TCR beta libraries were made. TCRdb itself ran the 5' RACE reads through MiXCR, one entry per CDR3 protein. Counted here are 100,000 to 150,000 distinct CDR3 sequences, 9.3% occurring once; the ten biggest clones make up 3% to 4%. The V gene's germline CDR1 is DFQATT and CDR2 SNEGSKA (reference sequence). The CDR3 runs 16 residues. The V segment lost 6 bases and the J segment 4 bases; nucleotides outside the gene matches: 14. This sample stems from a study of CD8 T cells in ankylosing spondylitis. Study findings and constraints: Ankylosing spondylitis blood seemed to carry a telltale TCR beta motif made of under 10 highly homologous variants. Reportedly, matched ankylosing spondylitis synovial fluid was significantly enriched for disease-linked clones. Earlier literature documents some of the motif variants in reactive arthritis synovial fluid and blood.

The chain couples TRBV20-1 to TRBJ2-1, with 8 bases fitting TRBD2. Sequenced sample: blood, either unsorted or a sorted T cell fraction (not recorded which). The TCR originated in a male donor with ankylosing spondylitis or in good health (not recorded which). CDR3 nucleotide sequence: TGCAGTGCGTCAACTAGCGGACGGGGGGGGTACAATGAGCAGTTCTTC. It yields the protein CSASTSGRGGYNEQFF.